These 26 T cell receptor beta chains came from one sample sequenced in a study of T cells expressing NK-cell markers. Using the 5' RACE reads, TCRdb records one entry per CDR3 protein without DNA. Its table lists roughly 300,000 distinct CDR3 sequences. Sequenced: blood T cells: a sorted CD56 or NKG2C T cell subset, CD4+ or CD8+ T cells, or bulk PBMC T cells (not recorded which). Source of these receptors: a woman between 18 and 70 years old in good health.

This chain uses TRBV7-2 with TRBJ2-2. The CDR3 length is 13 residues. CDR1 and CDR2 from the germline V gene are SGHTA and FQGNSA. CDR3 amino acids: CASSSRPEGELFF.

The genes are TRBV5-5 and TRBJ2-2; the TRBD2 assignment by TCRdb is unverifiable without DNA. CDR3 length: 15 residues. The germline gives CDR1 SGHKS, CDR2 YYEKEE (reference sequence). CDR3 in amino acids: CASSFGLVYPGELFF.

The chain carries TRBV4-3 and TRBJ1-5; TCRdb's D call, TRBD1, is unchecked because there is no DNA. The CDR3 loop spans 15 amino acids. The V gene's germline CDR1 is LGHNA and CDR2 YSLEER. CDR3 amino acids: CASSQDYRGNQPQHF.

The chain joins TRBV20-1 to TRBJ2-2; TCRdb names TRBD1, which stays unverified in the absence of DNA. CDR3 length equals 14 residues. The germline gives CDR1 DFQATT, CDR2 SNEGSKA (reference sequence). CDR3 sequence: CSATWSRGTGELFF.

This CDR3 reads CSARRWGSGETQYF. This chain connects TRBV20-1 to TRBJ2-5; TCRdb designates TRBD1, a call that cannot be tested without DNA. This CDR3 spans 14 amino acids. Germline assignment: CDR1 DFQATT and CDR2 SNEGSKA (reference sequence).

V usage is TRBV18 and J usage is TRBJ1-3; TCRdb's D call of TRBD1 is untestable without DNA. Germline loops: CDR1 KGHSH, CDR2 LQKENI. The CDR3 loop spans 14 amino acids. The chain's CDR3 is CASSPGQGSNTIYF.

V is TRBV6-5 and J is TRBJ1-2; the D gene TCRdb calls, TRBD1, cannot be checked with no DNA. There are 14 residues in the CDR3. The germline gives CDR1 MNHEY, CDR2 SVGAGI. The CDR3: CASSYSTGAGGYTF.

CDR3 amino acids: CASSAYIGSGGSFWGTDTQYF. V is TRBV11-1 and J is TRBJ2-3; TCRdb's D call, TRBD2, is unchecked because there is no DNA. CDR3 length: 21 residues. Germline V gene data show CDR1 as SGHAT and CDR2 as FQDESV (reference sequence).

The rearrangement links TRBV24-1 to TRBJ2-3; without DNA, the TCRdb call of TRBD2 cannot be checked. The V gene's germline CDR1 is KGHDR and CDR2 SFDVKD. The CDR3 has 14 amino acids. CDR3 sequence reads: CATSPSTSTDTQYF.

The rearrangement joins TRBV2 to TRBJ2-2. CDR3 size: 13 residues. Germline loops: CDR1 SNHLY, CDR2 FYNNEI. The CDR3 sequence: CASSEGVTGELFF. Filled out from reference TRBV2 and TRBJ2-2, the complete variable domain reads EPEVTQTPSHQVTQMGQEVILRCVPISNHLYFYWYRQILGQKVEFLVSFYNNEISEKSEIFDDQFSVERPDGSNFTLKIRSTKLEDSAMYFCASSEGVTGELFFGEGSRLTVL.

The chain joins TRBV6-1 to TRBJ2-7; there is no DNA to check the TCRdb D call of TRBD2. CDR3 length equals 14 residues. The germline V gene encodes CDR1 MNHNS and CDR2 SASEGT. CDR3 protein: CASSEVEGRYEQYF.

This chain joins TRBV20-1 and TRBJ2-4; TCRdb's D call of TRBD1 is untestable without DNA. Germline-derived CDR1 and CDR2 are DFQATT and SNEGSKA (reference sequence). This CDR3 spans 16 amino acids. This CDR3 reads CSARDPGGVVNNIQYF.

The chain couples TRBV7-2 to TRBJ2-1; TCRdb outputs TRBD1, but without DNA this stays unchecked. Germline CDR1 reads SGHTA; CDR2 reads FQGNSA. This CDR3 comprises 13 residues. CDR3 sequence reads: CASSSVAQGEQFF.

Here the CDR3 reads CASSQFSGGGDTQYF. V and J are TRBV3-1 and TRBJ2-3; TCRdb indicates TRBD2, and absent DNA this call remains unverified. Germline CDR1 LGHDT, CDR2 YNNKEL (reference sequence). The CDR3 consists of 15 residues.

The chain combines TRBV6-2 or TRBV6-3 with TRBJ1-5. This CDR3 region has 14 residues. Germline lookup yields CDR1 MNHEY and CDR2 SVGEGT. The CDR3 spells CASSYLGSNQPQHF.

The rearrangement uses TRBV20-1 and TRBJ2-3. The CDR3 is 12 residues long. Germline CDR1 is DFQATT and CDR2 is SNEGSKA (reference sequence). CDR3 amino acids: CSARMATDTQYF.

CDR3 sequence reads: CASSVASYEQYF. The chain links TRBV18 to TRBJ2-7. This CDR3 is 12 amino acids long. Germline CDR1 is KGHSH and CDR2 is LQKENI.

The chain recombines TRBV18 with TRBJ1-4. The germline V gene has CDR1 KGHSH and CDR2 LQKENI. This CDR3 spans 14 amino acids. CDR3 in amino acids: CASSMDGSNEKLFF.

The CDR3: CAISDRLDEQYF. The V gene is TRBV10-3, the J gene TRBJ2-7. Per germline, CDR1 ENHRY and CDR2 SYGVKD. The CDR3 is 12 residues long.

The chain employs TRBV28 and TRBJ2-4; TCRdb returns TRBD1, unconfirmable since there is no DNA. The CDR3 is 16 residues long. Germline V gives CDR1 MDHEN, CDR2 SYDVKM. CDR3 region: CASSVRDRSSKNIQYF.

CDR3 protein: CASRLTGTGRGSGNTIYF. The rearrangement uses TRBV11-1 and TRBJ1-3; the D gene TCRdb calls, TRBD1, cannot be checked with no DNA. CDR3 length: 18 residues. Germline CDR1 is SGHAT and CDR2 is FQDESV (reference sequence).

The chain has TRBV18 and TRBJ2-5. The CDR3 length is 11 residues. Germline CDR1 and CDR2: KGHSH and LQKENI. CDR3 region: CASSGPETQYF.

The gene calls are TRBV24-1 and TRBJ2-5; TCRdb outputs TRBD1, but without DNA this stays unchecked. This CDR3 comprises 15 residues. Germline lookup yields CDR1 KGHDR and CDR2 SFDVKD. The CDR3 sequence is CATSRHAHSVETQYF.

This chain links TRBV12-3 or TRBV12-4 with TRBJ1-2. CDR3 length: 14 amino acids. The CDR3 spells CASSLDRASYGYTF.

The CDR3 region is CASKLGLTNTGELFF. V usage is TRBV12-3 or TRBV12-4 and J usage is TRBJ2-2; checking the TCRdb D call of TRBD2 is not possible without DNA. The CDR3 spans 15 residues.

The V and J genes are TRBV12-3 or TRBV12-4 and TRBJ2-1; checking the TCRdb D call of TRBD2 is not possible without DNA. CDR3 size: 16 residues. The CDR3 protein is CASSPGGRGGYNEQFF.